The 3 T cell receptor beta chains presented below share a single source sample, sequenced in a study of blood T cell repertoires in COVID-19. This table comes from immunoSEQ multiplex PCR, and its TCRdb copy is limited to in-frame clones, with some not included. The sample comprises hundreds of thousands of clones, approximately 86% of which are singletons, and roughly 3% rests with the top ten. Sequences were obtained from peripheral blood. These receptors were collected from a man between 60 and 75 years old with acute or convalescent COVID-19.

The chain links TRBV7-3 to TRBJ2-1; TRBD2 matches 10 bases. V was clipped by 8 bases and J by 7 bases; unmatched bases: 8. Germline values: CDR1 SGHTA, CDR2 FQGTGA. There are 14 residues in the CDR3. CDR3 in amino acids: CASCPSGGANEQFF. The CDR3 region has the DNA TGTGCCAGCTGTCCCAGCGGGGGGGCAAATGAGCAGTTCTTC.

V is TRBV7-9 and J is TRBJ2-5; TRBD1 matches at 7 bases. The CDR3 runs 14 residues. V shed 5 bases, J shed 2 bases, and the junction held 5 bases outside the gene matches. Germline lookup yields CDR1 SEHNR and CDR2 FQNEAQ (reference sequence). The CDR3 loop reads CASSPQGLQETQYF. The CDR3 DNA follows: TGTGCCAGCAGCCCACAGGGGCTGCAAGAGACCCAGTACTTC.

The chain recombines TRBV5-1 with TRBJ2-5; 8 bases are shared with TRBD2. CDR3 length: 14 amino acids. Looked up from germline, CDR1 is SGHRS and CDR2 is YFSETQ. Trimming removed 1 base from V and 5 bases from J; junction bases left unmatched: 4. In nucleotides, the CDR3 is TGCGCCAGCAGCTTGACCAGCGGGGGTGAGACCCAGTACTTC. It translates to CASSLTSGGETQYF.